This T cell receptor beta chain is drawn from a study of Ad26.COV2.S vaccination and SARS-CoV-2 variants. Study-level points and caveats: Vaccine and placebo recipients had similar non-spike TCR breadth. Placebo recipients trailed vaccine recipients in spike-specific TCR breadth. Analyses that measured TCR breadth and depth may have underestimated total T cell responses. Breadth, reportedly substantial, characterized the spike-specific CD8+ and CD4+ T cell responses after vaccination.

The protocol was immunoSEQ multiplex PCR, while the TCRdb copy is restricted to in-frame clones and leaves out a portion. The data contain just over 350,000 clones, 92% of them singletons. The CDR3 is 13 residues long. V was trimmed by 7 bases and J by 3 bases, leaving 13 bases between them. Germline loops: CDR1 LGHNT, CDR2 FRNRAP. Notes on this clone: Its antigen is undetermined.

Material: peripheral blood, obtained after recovery from COVID-19. The rearrangement uses TRBV12-5 and TRBJ2-7; D is perhaps TRBD2 (6 bases). The origin of this receptor is a human donor who had recovered from COVID-19. The CDR3 region is CASAPGLNYEQYF. The CDR3 DNA reads TGTGCTAGTGCCCCGGGACTTAACTACGAGCAGTACTTC.